This passage covers 23 T cell receptor beta chains from one sample sequenced in a study of cytomegalovirus exposure and HLA in healthy donors. 13 Jbeta primers and 60 Vbeta primers were used for the PCR. The protocol was immunoSEQ multiplex PCR, while the TCRdb copy is restricted to in-frame clones and leaves out a portion. The top ten hold about 3.6% of the sample, which has around 110,000 clones, 70% to 85% seen once. Sequenced input: PBMCs. The receptors were sampled from a man aged 55-75 years in good health and CMV-seronegative.

This CDR3 reads CAWGDTRGEAFF. As DNA, the CDR3 is TGTGCCTGGGGGGACACAAGGGGTGAAGCTTTCTTT. This chain links TRBV30 with TRBJ1-1; D is possibly TRBD1 (6 bases). This CDR3 is 12 amino acids long. Germline V gene lookup returns CDR1 GTSNPN and CDR2 SVGIG (reference sequence). V lost 5 bases and J 7 bases, leaving 14 bases between the germline ends.

The chain employs TRBV9 and TRBJ1-6, with a weak D call TRBD1 (6 bases). Trimming took off 4 bases at V and 11 bases at J, with 19 bases between the two ends. The CDR3 has 15 amino acids. In germline, CDR1 is SGDLS, CDR2 YYNGEE. Here the CDR3 reads CASSTGGAGKTPLHF. The DNA for the CDR3 is TGTGCCAGCAGCACCGGGGGGGCGGGGAAGACACCCCTCCACTTT.

The rearrangement uses TRBV7-2 and TRBJ1-1; TRBD1 matches at 12 bases. The V segment lost 2 bases and the J segment 3 bases; nucleotides outside the gene matches: 7. Germline V CDR1 and CDR2: SGHTA, FQGNSA. The CDR3 covers 17 residues. The CDR3 is CASSLRDRGLRDTEAFF. The CDR3 DNA reads TGTGCCAGCAGCTTAAGGGACAGGGGGCTGCGGGACACTGAAGCTTTCTTT. Together with reference TRBV7-2 and TRBJ1-1, the CDR3 gives the full variable domain: GAGVSQSPSNKVTEKGKDVELRCDPISGHTALYWYRQSLGQGLEFLIYFQGNSAPDKSGLPSDRFSAERTGGSVSTLTIQRTQQEDSAVYLCASSLRDRGLRDTEAFFGQGTRLTVV.

The rearrangement joins TRBV28 to TRBJ2-2; D is unresolved. CDR3 length equals 15 residues. CDR1 is MDHEN and CDR2 is SYDVKM in the germline V gene. V was clipped by 3 bases and J by 5 bases, with 13 bases between them. The chain's CDR3 is CASSFVRLGTGELFF. DNA for the CDR3: TGTGCCAGCAGTTTTGTACGCCTAGGTACCGGGGAGCTGTTTTTT. The full variable domain, with the rest looked up from reference TRBV28 and TRBJ2-2, is DVKVTQSSRYLVKRTGEKVFLECVQDMDHENMFWYRQDPGLGLRLIYFSYDVKMKEKGDIPEGYSVSREKKERFSLILESASTNQTSMYLCASSFVRLGTGELFFGEGSRLTVL.

As regards this clone: One junction end does not reproduce the germline sequence, and a read error may be involved. This rearrangement joins TRBV19 to TRBJ1-1, with a possible D match to TRBD1 (5 bases). The germline CDR1 and CDR2 sequences are LNHDA and SQIVND (reference sequence). This CDR3 spans 13 amino acids. The DNA for the CDR3 is TGTGCCAGTAGTATAGGGGGAGGGACTGGAGCTTTCTTT. The encoded protein is CASSIGGGTGAFF.

J is TRBJ1-1 and V is TRBV28; TRBD1 matches at 8 bases. This CDR3 spans 12 amino acids. Germline V CDR1 and CDR2: MDHEN, SYDVKM. Unmatched junction bases numbered 3, after V lost 6 bases and J lost 6 bases. CDR3 loop: CASRDRAAEAFF. The CDR3 DNA sequence: TGTGCCAGCAGGGACAGGGCCGCTGAAGCTTTCTTT.

The CDR3 coding sequence is TGTGCCAGCAGTCCGTCTGGAAACACCATATATTTT. This sequence encodes CASSPSGNTIYF. The genes are TRBV6-5 and TRBJ1-3; no reliable D call. The CDR3 consists of 12 residues. In germline, CDR1 is MNHEY, CDR2 SVGAGI. V lost 5 bases to trimming and J lost 1 base, with 3 bases between them.

The chain carries TRBV7-3 and TRBJ1-6; D perhaps matches TRBD1 (6 bases). CDR3 size: 16 residues. Germline assignment: CDR1 SGHTA and CDR2 FQGTGA. V gave up 0 bases and J gave up 8 bases, with 14 bases separating them. CDR3 protein: CASSLTRGGNDSPLHF. CDR3 nucleotide sequence: TGTGCCAGCAGCTTAACGAGGGGGGGCAATGATTCACCCCTCCACTTT.

The chain has TRBV29-1 and TRBJ2-7; 9 bases match TRBD1. The CDR3 covers 13 residues. Germline CDR1 SQVTM, CDR2 ANQGSEA. V trimming: 6 bases; J trimming: 1 base; junction bases outside the gene matches: 4. CDR3 in amino acids: CSVVGTGSYEQYF. The CDR3 DNA follows: TGCAGCGTGGTAGGGACAGGGTCCTACGAGCAGTACTTC.

The rearrangement joins TRBV5-6 to TRBJ1-1; D unresolved. The ends were cut back, 2 bases at V and 1 base at J, with 9 bases in the middle. The CDR3 loop spans 14 amino acids. Germline CDR1 reads SGHDT; CDR2 reads YYEEEE. The CDR3 reads CASSFRDRNTEAFF. The CDR3 region has the DNA TGTGCCAGCAGCTTCCGGGATAGGAACACTGAAGCTTTCTTT.

This sequence joins TRBV7-2 and TRBJ2-1; 7 bases align to TRBD1. Germline V CDR1 and CDR2: SGHTA, FQGNSA. The CDR3 has 11 residues. After removal of 5 bases from V and 11 bases from J, the junction contained 3 bases not matched to a gene. CDR3 in amino acids: CASSLQGQQFF. CDR3 DNA: TGTGCCAGCAGCCTACAGGGGCAGCAGTTCTTC.

The V gene is TRBV5-1, the J gene TRBJ2-2, with D possibly matching TRBD2 (5 bases). V lost 6 bases to trimming and J lost 5 bases, with 11 bases between them. Per germline, CDR1 SGHRS and CDR2 YFSETQ. The CDR3 sequence is 13 residues long. CDR3 residues: CASTLLETGELFF. The DNA for the CDR3 is TGCGCCAGCACCCTACTAGAGACCGGGGAGCTGTTTTTT.

This clone was detected only once. The chain links TRBV5-5 to TRBJ2-7; 12 bases are shared with TRBD2. CDR1 and CDR2 from the germline V gene are SGHKS and YYEKEE (reference sequence). V lost 6 bases to trimming and J lost 7 bases; unmatched junction nucleotides: 8. The CDR3 extends over 14 amino acids. Here the CDR3 DNA reads TGTGCCAGCACCCCGGGACTAGCGGGTTTAGAGCAGTACTTC. Amino acid sequence: CASTPGLAGLEQYF.

The V gene is TRBV5-6, the J gene TRBJ2-1, with TRBD2 matching 10 bases. Trimming at V came to 1 base and at J to 7 bases, leaving 5 bases not matched to a gene. CDR1 and CDR2 from the germline V gene are SGHDT and YYEEEE. This CDR3 spans 15 amino acids. The CDR3 DNA sequence: TGTGCCAGCAGCTTGTTAAGCGGGGGGGCAAATGAGCAGTTCTTC. Amino acids: CASSLLSGGANEQFF.

V usage is TRBV5-1 and J usage is TRBJ2-7; D is undetermined. CDR1 and CDR2 from the germline V gene are SGHRS and YFSETQ. The ends were cut back, 2 bases at V and 1 base at J, with 10 bases in the middle. The CDR3 extends over 14 amino acids. CDR3 nucleotides: TGCGCCAGCAGCTTAGTACCGGGTTCCTACGAGCAGTACGTC. Translating gives CASSLVPGSYEQYV.

This chain links TRBV14 with TRBJ1-1, with 8 bases identical to TRBD1. The J segment lost 1 base and the V segment lost 4 bases, leaving 5 bases of the junction unmatched. CDR1 SGHDN and CDR2 FVKESK come from the germline V gene. The CDR3 is made up of 15 amino acids. The CDR3 protein is CASSRQGTKNTEAFF. CDR3 nucleotides: TGTGCCAGCAGCCGACAGGGGACGAAGAACACTGAAGCTTTCTTT.

The gene calls are TRBV6-6 and TRBJ1-5; 8 nucleotides match TRBD1. There are 16 residues in the CDR3. Germline V gene sequence: CDR1 MNHNY, CDR2 SVGAGI (reference sequence). The junction had 5 bases not matched to a gene; V was cut back by 0 bases and J by 4 bases. CDR3 DNA sequence: TGTGCCAGCAGTTACTCGTTGGGACAGGTTAATCAGCCCCAGCATTTT. This codes for CASSYSLGQVNQPQHF.

V gene TRBV7-9 combines with J gene TRBJ1-3, with TRBD1 matching 11 bases. The junction had 11 bases not matched to a gene; V was cut back by 4 bases and J by 9 bases. This CDR3 spans 16 amino acids. CDR1 and CDR2 (germline): SEHNR, FQNEAQ (reference sequence). This CDR3 is CASSSSGTGGFGTIYF. DNA of the CDR3: TGTGCCAGCAGCTCATCCGGGACAGGGGGTTTCGGCACCATATATTTT.

V gene TRBV6-1 combines with J gene TRBJ2-6; D is unclear. The CDR3 runs to 18 residues. V lost 4 bases and J lost 0, with 16 bases in between. Germline loops: CDR1 MNHNS, CDR2 SASEGT. CDR3 nucleotides: TGTGCCAGCAGTGGATTCTATAATCCAAGCTCTGGGGCCAACGTCCTGACTTTC. It encodes CASSGFYNPSSGANVLTF.

The chain has TRBV6-5 and TRBJ2-7, with 9 bases fitting TRBD1. The germline V gene encodes CDR1 MNHEY and CDR2 SVGAGI. V lost 5 bases and J lost 4; bases outside the gene matches: 6. The CDR3 contains 14 residues. This chain's CDR3 is CASSGYRGLYEQYF. The CDR3 DNA follows: TGTGCCAGCAGTGGTTACAGGGGGCTTTACGAGCAGTACTTC.

This rearrangement joins TRBV30 to TRBJ1-2, with a possible D match to TRBD1 (6 bases). CDR1 is GTSNPN, CDR2 SVGIG, per germline (reference sequence). Trimming removed 2 bases at V and 7 bases at J, with 14 bases between. This CDR3 contains 13 residues. The CDR3 nucleotides read TGTGCCTGGAGTCCTAACCAGGGGTTTGGCTACACCTTC. This encodes CAWSPNQGFGYTF.

The chain joins TRBV13 to TRBJ2-2; 10 nucleotides line up with TRBD2. The V segment lost 7 bases and the J segment 5 bases; nucleotides outside the gene matches: 4. This CDR3 contains 14 residues. Germline V gene data show CDR1 as PRHDT and CDR2 as FYEKMQ (reference sequence). The CDR3 loop is CASKRGGLTGELFF. The CDR3 DNA is TGTGCCAGCAAGCGGGGGGGCCTGACCGGGGAGCTGTTTTTT. Full variable domain (missing parts from reference TRBV13 and TRBJ2-2): AAGVIQSPRHLIKEKRETATLKCYPIPRHDTVYWYQQGPGQDPQFLISFYEKMQSDKGSIPDRFSAQQFSDYHSELNMSSLELGDSALYFCASKRGGLTGELFFGEGSRLTVL.

This sequence joins TRBV6-5 and TRBJ1-2; 7 bases are shared with TRBD1. Germline values: CDR1 MNHEY, CDR2 SVGAGI. This CDR3 is 15 amino acids long. V trimming: 5 bases; J trimming: 1 base; junction bases outside the gene matches: 7. In DNA, the CDR3 is TGTGCCAGCAGTACACGACAGGGAGTTAACTATGGCTACACCTTC. Translated: CASSTRQGVNYGYTF.